This T cell receptor beta chain originates from a study of blood T cell repertoires in COVID-19 (dated by TCRdb to the early 2020s). In terms of the full investigation: The collaborator samples originated in the United States, Italy and Spain and spanned the acute and convalescent phases of COVID-19. The prospective study material was composed of cDNA or gDNA derived from T cells, B-cell-depleted T cells, or PBMCs. Deeply sampled blood TCRbeta repertoires from subjects exposed to, actively infected with, or recovered from COVID-19 were included in the dataset. The repertoires were released in a freely available public database meant as a resource for research on the immune response to SARS-CoV-2. The samples were drawn from two sources: the first 160 participants of the ongoing ImmuneRACE study, and some 1,300 subjects contributed by 6 global collaborators. Sample metadata almost always included a de-identified subject ID, COVID-19 status, age in years and sex. HLA class I and class II types, where available, came from metadata supplied by the sample provider rather than from assay-based typing. Here is what the overall study found, with its caveats: The quantity of clinical and demographic metadata differed by source and by participant and was supplied without curation.

Collaborating institutions collected whole blood in K2EDTA tubes following their own protocols. For TCRbeta analysis, collaborators shipped samples in one of three forms: frozen whole blood, isolated PBMCs, or DNA extracted from either of those sample types. This clone was detected once. Its cognate antigen has yet to be identified. No base qualities exist here, and no much larger clone lies one base off it. Counted from cysteine to phenylalanine, this CDR3 has 14 amino acids. CDR3 DNA is the only sequence kept; it has 42 bases, read in frame from the first base. The germline V gene gives CDR1 as LGHNA and CDR2 as YSLEER. V lost 1 base and J lost 10 bases, and the count of bases not matched to a germline gene is 8. TCRbeta CDR3 regions were amplified from genomic DNA by means of the immunoSEQ Assay, a bias-controlled multiplex PCR. On the authors' methods: The number of nucleated cells in each sample was estimated by amplification of reference gene primers within the assay. Sequence reads were collapsed and filtered to measure the absolute abundance of every unique TCRbeta CDR3 rearrangement. For each sample, productive Simpson clonality was calculated by taking the square root of Simpson's diversity index across productive rearrangements. Not all clones reach the TCRdb copy of this immuneACCESS table, which keeps in-frame sequences only. Checked studies attribute under half of the gap to unresolved V genes and leave the rest unexplained. Clonal size and the V and J genes are those of that table, whereas D and trimming came from the DNA. The sample data list tens of thousands of clones, and around 90% of these were observed just once. The ten most abundant clones make up approximately 6.5% of the sample.

Sequenced: peripheral blood. The rearrangement joined TRBV4-3 to TRBJ1-1, with 8 bases in between that match TRBD1. The receptor was derived from a human donor in a cohort sampled during active COVID-19. The CDR3 is CASSQGQGWWSAFF. The bases are TGCGCCAGCAGCCAAGGACAGGGGTGGTGGTCAGCTTTCTTT.